Listed here is a single T cell receptor (beta chain). Its antigen remains unknown. Trimming cost V 1 base and J 7 bases; bases outside gene matches: 3. Germline values: CDR1 MNHNS, CDR2 SASEGT. This CDR3 has 13 amino acids. The treatment here: approximately 11-day PBMC culture with coronavirus spike peptide pools or control peptides (ViraFEST assay). This sample was included in a study of vaccination and CD4 T cells after COVID-19. Background on the study: Overlapping SARS-CoV-2, HCoV-NL63, HCoV-OC43 and HCoV-229E spike peptides were used to stimulate cells.

The Oncomine TCR Beta short-read assay was applied to DNA of cultured CD4+ T cells. Each CDR3 protein gets one entry after TCRdb re-called the PCR reads with MiXCR. The table shows over 10,000 distinct CDR3 sequences, with approximately 32% occurring only once. The chain carries TRBV6-1 and TRBJ1-2; TRBD1 matches at 7 bases. The sequences come from CD4+ T cells from blood, cultured in vitro, collected before SARS-CoV-2 vaccination. This TCR was sampled from a human donor who received a COVID-19 vaccine. CDR3 residues: CASSEVTGVGYTF. The CDR3 DNA sequence: TGTGCCAGCAGTGAAGTCACAGGGGTTGGCTACACCTTC.